The T cell receptor (beta chain) described here comes from a study of T cells in Graves' hyperthyroidism and ophthalmopathy. Study-wide results and limits: Blood also showed most of the thyroid clonotypes that were expanded above 0.001. Through a model of 13 V-J features, ophthalmopathy was separated from stable hyperthyroidism.

In the case of this clonotype: Its cognate antigen is unknown.

The germline V gene encodes CDR1 SGHAT and CDR2 FQNNGV. The CDR3 length is 16 residues. After removal of 5 bases from V and 6 bases from J, the junction contained 10 bases not matched to a gene. There were TCR beta CDR3 regions amplified from RNA transcripts. The HTBI set primed first-round TCR CDR3 RT-PCR. A single record per CDR3 protein comes from TCRdb applying MiXCR to the multiplex PCR reads. Of around 250,000 distinct CDR3 sequences listed, less than 20% were seen once; the top ten hold 28%. The chain combines TRBV11-2 with TRBJ2-1, with TRBD2 identical over 10 bases. The sequence came from a woman younger than 30 with Graves' ophthalmopathy. Sequencing input: blood. The CDR3: CASSPSGLAFLNEQFF. The CDR3 DNA sequence: TGTGCCAGCAGCCCCTCGGGACTAGCGTTTCTCAATGAGCAGTTCTTC.